This T cell receptor (beta chain) was profiled in a study of blood T cell repertoires in COVID-19. Study at large: Nucleic acid was either cDNA or gDNA, and it came from T cells, B-cell-depleted T cells, or PBMCs.

As originally analysed: By means of reference gene primer amplification, nucleated cell counts were estimated. Profiled with immunoSEQ multiplex PCR; TCRdb holds only in-frame clones, not every one. The DNA was the basis for D and trimming; V, J and clone size are from that table. Of about 68,000 clones listed, 65% to 85% are singletons. Germline lookup yields CDR1 MNHNS and CDR2 SASEGT. The CDR3 totals 13 residues. J gave up 16 bases and V 2 bases, and 7 bases lay outside the gene matches. The TCR sequence derives from a woman aged 50 to 65 with acute or convalescent COVID-19. The specimen was peripheral blood. The rearrangement uses TRBV6-1 and TRBJ1-6, with 8 bases aligning to TRBD1. The CDR3 sequence is CASSERGGQGLHF. CDR3 sequence (DNA): TGTGCCAGCAGTGAAAGGGGCGGACAGGGACTCCACTTT.